The clone carrying this T cell receptor (beta chain) appeared once. Data came from immunoSEQ multiplex PCR; TCRdb stores just in-frame clones and leaves some out. The sample contains roughly 300,000 clones, 80% to 95% of which appear only once. These data are taken from a study of blood T cell repertoires in COVID-19. On the study more broadly: Material from acute and convalescent COVID-19 was sourced from the United States, Italy and Spain.

This CDR3 spans 15 amino acids. V was pared by 4 bases and J by 2 bases, with 6 bases of the junction left unmatched. Per the germline V gene, CDR1 is LNHDA and CDR2 is SQIVND (reference sequence). This TCR was recovered from a woman in her 30s who had recovered from COVID-19. The rearrangement joins TRBV19 to TRBJ2-3, with 7 bases lining up with TRBD2. Sequenced sample: PBMCs or T cells enriched from blood (not recorded which). The CDR3, as DNA: TGTGCCAGTAGTAGGGACGGGAGGTTCACAGATACGCAGTATTTT. Its protein product is CASSRDGRFTDTQYF.